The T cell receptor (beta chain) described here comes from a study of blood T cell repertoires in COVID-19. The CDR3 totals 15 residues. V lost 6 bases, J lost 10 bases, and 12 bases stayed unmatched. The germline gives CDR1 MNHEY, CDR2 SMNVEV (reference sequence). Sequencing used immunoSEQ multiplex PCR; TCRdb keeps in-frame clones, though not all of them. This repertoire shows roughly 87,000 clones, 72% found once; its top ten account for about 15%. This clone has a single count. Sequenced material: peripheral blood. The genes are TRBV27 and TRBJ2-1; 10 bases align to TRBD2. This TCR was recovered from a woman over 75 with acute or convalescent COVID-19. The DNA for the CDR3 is TGTGCCAGCAGCTTCCTGAGCGGGGGGGCCTGGGAGCAGTTCTTC. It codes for CASSFLSGGAWEQFF.